This T cell receptor (beta chain) is drawn from a study of naive and memory T cell subsets (dated by TCRdb to the late 2010s). About the study as a whole: In the figure summarizing the skin biopsy and whole blood samples, some ten blood donors, 7 tuberculin skin test biopsies and 3 saline control biopsies were reported. PCR2 was typically run as a SYBR Green qPCR and stopped at a set threshold, although low-input samples could use end-point PCR of around 6 cycles instead. The research as a whole found: The RNA-based method was acknowledged to be potentially sensitive to changes in TCR transcripts with T cell activation and differentiation.

The study reported a robust and sensitive protocol to amplify, sequence and analyze TCRs, based on 3' ligation of a UMI-containing oligonucleotide to TCR cDNA. Whole blood analysis involved drawing 2 to 2.5 ml of peripheral blood from adult healthy volunteers into Tempus tubes and then extracting RNA following the manufacturer's instructions. Total RNA was treated with RQ1 DNase, without cell sorting, prior to reverse transcription, with an input of about 1 to 1,100 ng being targeted. To check how robust the pipeline was in samples where T cells make up a minority population, libraries were built from skin biopsies and whole blood. The table lists this clonotype with many counts. Its specific antigen is unknown. No base qualities exist here, and no much larger clone lies one base off it. Receptor libraries were prepared by UMI-ligation and nested PCR. The ligated cDNA was amplified in four rounds of PCR with nested alpha and beta constant region primers together with the SP2 primer. For the blood and skin samples, reverse transcription of TCR RNA was done with SuperScript IV along with alpha and beta constant region primers. Using T4 RNA ligase 1, an oligonucleotide carrying both the Illumina SP2 primer and a UMI was ligated onto the 3' end of the cDNA. To prevent hairpin formation, the 12-nucleotide UMI was made up of two random hexamers with an eight-base spacer between them. From the second PCR onward, the TCR alpha and beta chain libraries were handled separately, and dual indexing was used for multiplexing. After pooling, the indexed libraries were analyzed by capillary electrophoresis and sequenced on either an Illumina MiSeq or NextSeq. To boost base diversity and improve cluster recognition, PhiX DNA at about 5-7.5% was spiked into the libraries. Regarding the original processing steps: Demultiplexor pulled UMIs out of read 2, joined the UMIs with the TCR sequence from read 1, and separated reads according to sample indices. Decombinator identified V and J genes and V-J junctions, assigning each TCR a five-part identifier including V and J deletions. UMIs were used by Collapsinator to correct sequencing errors and PCR amplification heterogeneity, so that a UMI-based abundance was obtained for each TCR. CDR3Translator turned identifiers into nucleotide sequence, translated the nucleotide sequence into amino acids, and pulled out CDR3 regions based on terminal motifs. After normalization to the amount of input RNA, error-corrected alpha and beta TCR counts from blood and skin were compared. TCRdb's own reprocessing of the public reads used fastp at Q25 and MiXCR and kept productive beta chains. Here each entry gathers all rows of one CDR3 protein and keeps the most common genes and DNA. The V and J calls reflect TCRdb's pipeline rather than the authors' work. This sample has fewer than 30,000 distinct CDR3 sequences in its table, and around 4.9% of those were observed once. The ten largest clones capture 7.4% of the sample.

The sequencing sample was made of blood. This clonotype originated in an adult in good health.

The DNA is as follows: TGTGCCAGCAGCCAACGCCGTAGCGGACCGACCACAGATACGCAGTATTTT. Translated, it reads CASSQRRSGPTTDTQYF. The rearranged chain carries TRBV7-2 and TRBJ2-3; a tentative D match to TRBD2 spans 6 bases. The trim is 5 bases for V and 2 bases for J, with a gap of 20 bases between the germline ends. Its CDR3 holds 17 amino acids, cysteine through phenylalanine. Kept here is only the CDR3 DNA, which spans 51 bases and is read in frame from base 1. The germline V gene sets CDR1 to SGHTA and CDR2 to FQGNSA.